A selection of T cell receptor beta chains follows, all from one sample in a study of long-term antiretroviral therapy in people with HIV. Using immunoSEQ multiplex PCR, the repertoire was profiled, and TCRdb retains in-frame clones only, with some absent. The table has about 40,000 clones, about nine tenths seen once. The material was unsorted PBMCs, obtained 1.2 years after starting antiretroviral therapy. All receptors derive from a woman aged 45-60 years with HIV. Each CDR3 is given with its conserved first and last residue.

v_gene	j_gene	CDR3aa
TRBV6-5	TRBJ1-5	CASSYDGINGQPQHF
TRBV14	TRBJ2-1	CASSQVSEGNEQFF
TRBV6-5	TRBJ1-1	CASSYRGRTEAFF
TRBV19	TRBJ1-5	CASSDRGLVNQPQHF
TRBV6-6	TRBJ2-1	CASSWDNEQFF
TRBV9	TRBJ2-7	CASSVARSSGEQYF
TRBV25-1	TRBJ1-4	CASGSPTNEKLFF
TRBV4-2	TRBJ2-7	CASSQREGASYEQYF
TRBV5-1	TRBJ2-2	CASSLGPQSDTGELFF
TRBV5-1	TRBJ2-5	CASSVAGGLKETQYF
TRBV5-1	TRBJ2-3	CASSLDPPGQGEDTQYF
TRBV15	TRBJ2-7	CATSRDGGGSSYEQYF
TRBV6-1	TRBJ1-3	CASSEGLLVGNTIYF
TRBV7-9	TRBJ1-2	CASILDGGGYTF
TRBV7-2	TRBJ1-5	CASGTGQPNSNQPQHF
TRBV2	TRBJ1-4	CASSEGGRGYYEKLFF
TRBV7-2	TRBJ1-3	CASSHPRGAGNTIYF
TRBV7-3	TRBJ1-6	CASSVVGGNSPLHF
TRBV30	TRBJ2-2	CAWGVDEGYTGELFF
TRBV7-3	TRBJ2-7	CASSSYEGGEQYF
TRBV10-3	TRBJ2-7	CAIQTGGYDEQYF
TRBV11-2	TRBJ2-5	CASSLGEASQETQYF
TRBV7-8	TRBJ2-1	CASSLTGAGALNEQFF
TRBV10-3	TRBJ2-7	CAISEPPWDRVHSYEQYF
TRBV25-1	TRBJ2-7	CASNTGAYEQYF
TRBV7-9	TRBJ2-1	CASSLRTSGDEQFF
TRBV19	TRBJ2-2	CASSRRGPPYTGELFF
TRBV4-2	TRBJ1-3	CASSQDPLGPLSGNTIYF
TRBV12-2	TRBJ1-5	CASRFSPGQGNNQPQHF
TRBV11-3	TRBJ1-6	CASSLDRRSSYNSPLHF
TRBV4-1	TRBJ2-2	CASSQASGGITGELFF
TRBV7-3	TRBJ1-2	CASSPLAGVSQGYTF
TRBV2	TRBJ2-2	CASRNTGELFF
TRBV27	TRBJ2-3	CASSPRTSGSYTQYF
TRBV29-1	TRBJ2-7	CSVDGTGHYEQYF
TRBV19	TRBJ1-5	CASSAQTGGNQPQHF
TRBV5-6	TRBJ1-3	CASSVTAVGNTIYF